The 27 T cell receptor beta chains listed next were all sequenced from one sample in a study of human T cells and chemical hapten exposure listed by TCRdb under 2021. Libraries were prepared through RACE. These reads were obtained on a NextSeq 500. TCRdb reanalyzed the raw reads on its own, using fastp at Q25 for trimming and MiXCR for clone calling, and kept in-frame beta chains. Rows merge per CDR3 protein into single entries with the most common DNA and genes. This sample comprises 350,000 to 450,000 distinct CDR3 sequences, roughly 5.3% of them detected only once. The ten biggest clones cover just over 2.5% of the sample. Interpreted using the paper, the time point label stands for: pre-sensitization, week 0. Read against the paper, the sample's treatment or condition label means: therapeutic diphenylcyclopropenone sensitization with weekly scalp DPC. Sample: whole blood, taken in connection with sensitization to the hapten diphenylcyclopropenone (DPC). The receptor set was obtained from a woman aged 50 to 60 with alopecia areata. Some clones in this sample may be carry-over from other donors' samples.

A few counts support this clonotype. CDR3 region: CASSSTTNYGYTF. The CDR3 DNA reads as TGCGCCAGCAGCTCAACAACTAACTATGGCTACACCTTC. The rearrangement joins TRBV5-1 to TRBJ1-2; D remains unclear. Germline V gives CDR1 SGHRS, CDR2 YFSETQ. The V end lost 3 bases, the J end lost 0 bases, and 6 bases lay between the germline ends. The CDR3 has 13 amino acids.

The chain combines TRBV13 with TRBJ1-3, with no clear D. Germline V CDR1 and CDR2: PRHDT, FYEKMQ (reference sequence). The CDR3 is 18 amino acids. The ends were cut back, 5 bases at V and 0 bases at J, with 20 bases in the middle. The CDR3 bases are TGTGCCAGCAGCACTCAACCTATCGGGAGTAGCTCTGGAAACACCATATATTTT. The encoded protein is CASSTQPIGSSSGNTIYF.

This clonotype has at least ten counts. This chain connects TRBV11-3 to TRBJ1-1; no reliable D call. Germline V CDR1 and CDR2: SGHNT, YENEEA. This CDR3 contains 13 residues. The V and J ends lost 5 bases and 4 bases respectively, with 11 bases between them. This CDR3 is CASSTTRTTEAFF. The CDR3 bases are TGTGCCAGCAGCACCACCAGGACCACTGAAGCTTTCTTT.

The gene calls are TRBV6-6 and TRBJ2-1, with 7 bases that match TRBD2. Looked up from germline, CDR1 is MNHNY and CDR2 is SVGAGI (reference sequence). J lost 8 bases, V lost 7 bases, and 14 bases had no gene match. The CDR3 spans 15 residues. CDR3 sequence: CASTLSSGERDEQFF. The CDR3 DNA reads TGTGCCAGCACTTTATCTAGCGGTGAACGCGATGAGCAGTTCTTC.

This clonotype came up many times. The chain links TRBV29-1 to TRBJ2-1; D may be TRBD2 (5 bases). Between the trimmed V and J ends, which lost 7 bases and 2 bases, there was a span of 18 bases. Germline V CDR1 and CDR2: SQVTM, ANQGSEA. CDR3 length equals 15 residues. The CDR3 here is CSASGERSTYNEQFF. CDR3 coding DNA: TGCAGCGCTTCTGGGGAGCGGTCTACCTACAATGAGCAGTTCTTC.

This clonotype appeared many times. The rearrangement uses TRBV7-8 and TRBJ2-2; D possibly matches TRBD1 or TRBD2 (6 bases each). Trimming took 3 bases from V and 2 from J, leaving 10 bases between them. The germline V gene has CDR1 SGHVS and CDR2 FQNEAQ. This CDR3 is built from 15 residues. In DNA form, the CDR3 reads TGTGCCAGCAGCTTCCGGGGGCGAAACACCGGGGAGCTGTTTTTT. Translated, it gives CASSFRGRNTGELFF.

This clonotype was observed a handful of times. J is TRBJ1-2 and V is TRBV12-3 or TRBV12-4; 7 nucleotides line up with TRBD1. V lost 2 bases and J lost 8; bases outside the gene matches: 14. The CDR3 consists of 16 residues. The CDR3 is CASSLPGQPMTGGYTF. The CDR3 DNA follows: TGTGCCAGCAGTTTACCGGGACAGCCTATGACAGGAGGCTACACCTTC.

There are many counts of this clonotype. The genes are TRBV12-3 or TRBV12-4 and TRBJ2-7; no firm D call. Deletions cut 6 bases from V and 2 bases from J, with 14 bases between. The length of the CDR3 is 14 residues. CDR3 sequence: CASSTMGKAYEQYF. The CDR3 nucleotides are TGTGCCAGCAGCACAATGGGGAAGGCCTACGAGCAGTACTTC.

The sample holds a few counts of this clonotype. CDR3 nucleotides: TGTGCCTGGAGTATAGAGTCAAACTATGGCTACACCTTC. Amino acid sequence: CAWSIESNYGYTF. This chain uses TRBV30 with TRBJ1-2; no reliable D call. The CDR3 is 13 amino acids. Trimming stripped 2 bases from V and 2 bases from J, with 9 bases between. The germline CDR1 and CDR2 sequences are GTSNPN and SVGIG (reference sequence).

Ten or more counts support this clonotype. The chain recombines TRBV6-2 or TRBV6-3 with TRBJ2-2, with D hard to call. Trimming pared 4 bases from V and 8 bases from J, leaving 11 bases between. CDR3 size: 13 residues. Germline loops: CDR1 MNHEY, CDR2 SVGEGT. CDR3 protein: CASSLGGPGELFF. CDR3 bases: TGTGCCAGCAGTTTAGGCGGCCCAGGGGAGCTGTTTTTT.

Ten or more counts support this clonotype. The rearrangement uses TRBV4-1 and TRBJ1-3, with D uncertain. CDR1 and CDR2 from the germline V gene are MGHRA and YSYEKL. The V gene lost 0 bases and the J gene lost 1 base, with 7 bases spanning the gap. This CDR3 region has 15 residues. The CDR3 loop reads CASSQDERSGNTIYF. In nucleotides, the CDR3 is TGCGCCAGCAGCCAAGACGAAAGATCTGGAAACACCATATATTTT.

This clonotype was detected many times. The V gene is TRBV12-5, the J gene TRBJ2-1, with 11 positions matching TRBD2. J was trimmed by 6 bases and V by 8 bases; bases with no gene match: 3. CDR3 length: 13 amino acids. The germline V gene has CDR1 LGHNT and CDR2 FRNRAP. This CDR3 is CASLLAGANEQFF. The CDR3 nucleotides read TGTGCTAGTTTACTAGCGGGGGCCAATGAGCAGTTCTTC. The full variable domain, completed using reference TRBV12-5 and TRBJ2-1, is DARVTQTPRHKVTEMGQEVTMRCQPILGHNTVFWYRQTMMQGLELLAYFRNRAPLDDSGMPKDRFSAEMPDATLATLKIQPSEPRDSAVYFCASLLAGANEQFFGPGTRLTVL.

The chain is built from TRBV2 and TRBJ2-3; D unclear. CDR3 size: 14 residues. Germline V gene sequence: CDR1 SNHLY, CDR2 FYNNEI. V was shortened by 2 bases and J by 3 bases, with 9 bases between the two germline ends. The CDR3 DNA follows: TGTGCCAGCAGTGAATCCATTGGGACAGATACGCAGTATTTT. This translates into CASSESIGTDTQYF.

This clonotype has a count of ten or more. The chain recombines TRBV6-2 or TRBV6-3 with TRBJ2-1; D is ambiguous. Deletions cut 5 bases from V and 5 bases from J, with 10 bases between. CDR1 and CDR2 from the germline V gene are MNHEY and SVGEGT. This CDR3 contains 13 residues. The CDR3 DNA reads as TGTGCCAGCAGTCCGAATCCCCACAATGAGCAGTTCTTC. This translates into CASSPNPHNEQFF.

For the CDR3, the DNA is TGCGCCAGCAGCTTGGGGACTAGCGGGGGGGCCAAAGAGACCCAGTACTTC. Its translation: CASSLGTSGGAKETQYF. The rearrangement joins TRBV5-1 to TRBJ2-5; 15 positions match TRBD2. This CDR3 comprises 17 residues. Looked up from germline, CDR1 is SGHRS and CDR2 is YFSETQ. The V segment lost 0 bases and the J segment 3 bases; nucleotides outside the gene matches: 3.

This clonotype was seen more than once but under ten times. The rearrangement uses TRBV28 and TRBJ1-5; D may be TRBD1 (5 bases). Germline lookup yields CDR1 MDHEN and CDR2 SYDVKM. CDR3 size: 11 residues. The V end lost 4 bases, the J end lost 9 bases, and 7 bases lay between the germline ends. The CDR3 bases are TGTGCCAGCAGTTCCCAGGGGCCCCAGCATTTT. It codes for CASSSQGPQHF. Based on the CDR3 plus reference TRBV28 and TRBJ1-5, the full variable domain is DVKVTQSSRYLVKRTGEKVFLECVQDMDHENMFWYRQDPGLGLRLIYFSYDVKMKEKGDIPEGYSVSREKKERFSLILESASTNQTSMYLCASSSQGPQHFGDGTRLSIL.

This clonotype was observed a handful of times. CDR3 sequence reads: CSVGRLQETQYF. CDR3 bases: TGCAGCGTTGGGCGCCTCCAAGAGACCCAGTACTTC. The rearrangement uses TRBV29-1 and TRBJ2-5; no firm D call. The CDR3 is made up of 12 amino acids. The V gene's germline CDR1 is SQVTM and CDR2 ANQGSEA. The V end was cut by 4 bases, the J end by 1 base, with 7 bases between.

In this sample, this clonotype turned up many times. The chain uses TRBV7-9 and TRBJ2-1, with TRBD1 as a possible D gene (5 bases). V lost 5 bases and J 3 bases, leaving 8 bases between the germline ends. Germline V gives CDR1 SEHNR, CDR2 FQNEAQ (reference sequence). This CDR3 comprises 13 residues. The CDR3 is CASSQGNYNEQFF. The CDR3 bases are TGTGCCAGCAGCCAGGGAAACTACAATGAGCAGTTCTTC.

This clonotype appeared many times. The V call is TRBV28, the J call TRBJ2-3; 8 nucleotides align to TRBD2. The CDR3 loop spans 15 amino acids. J gave up 6 bases and V 7 bases, and 12 bases lay outside the gene matches. Germline V gene sequence: CDR1 MDHEN, CDR2 SYDVKM. The CDR3 nucleotides are TGTGCCAGCATCCCCGAAAGCGGGGGCCCCGATACGCAGTATTTT. This gives the protein CASIPESGGPDTQYF.

The table lists this clonotype with many counts. This chain links TRBV27 with TRBJ2-4, with 8 bases aligning to TRBD1. Germline lookup yields CDR1 MNHEY and CDR2 SMNVEV (reference sequence). The V segment lost 7 bases and the J segment 0 bases; nucleotides outside the gene matches: 11. This CDR3 has 17 residues. Here the CDR3 reads CASKVTGEILAKNIQYF. In nucleotides, the CDR3 is TGTGCCAGCAAGGTGACAGGGGAAATTCTAGCCAAAAACATTCAGTACTTC.

Turning to this clonotype: The CDR3 end shows no conserved phenylalanine or tryptophan, and so a read error is likely. The J gene is TRBJ1-1, the V gene TRBV7-9; D unresolved. The CDR3 has 10 amino acids. Germline V lookup: CDR1 SEHNR, CDR2 FQNEAQ (reference sequence). Trimming removed 4 bases at V and 10 bases at J, with 7 bases between. The DNA for the CDR3 is TGTGCCAGCAGCTCGCTTGCAGCTTTCATT. It translates to CASSSLAAFI.

The table lists this clonotype with many counts. V is TRBV7-3 and J is TRBJ1-1, with 8 bases aligning to TRBD1. Germline values: CDR1 SGHTA, CDR2 FQGTGA. The CDR3 has 15 amino acids. Trimming at V came to 5 bases and at J to 5 bases, leaving 10 bases not matched to a gene. CDR3 in amino acids: CASSPSGGGGTEAFF. CDR3 coding DNA: TGTGCCAGCAGCCCTTCAGGGGGCGGAGGGACTGAAGCTTTCTTT.

This clonotype has a count of ten or more. The genes are TRBV12-5 and TRBJ2-3, with 8 bases fitting TRBD1. Germline V lookup: CDR1 LGHNT, CDR2 FRNRAP. V trimming: 4 bases; J trimming: 3 bases; junction bases outside the gene matches: 9. This CDR3 has 16 amino acids. The CDR3 is CASGSDQGARTDTQYF. CDR3 nucleotide sequence: TGTGCTAGTGGTTCAGACCAGGGGGCGCGGACAGATACGCAGTATTTT. Full variable domain (outside the CDR3, taken from reference TRBV12-5 and TRBJ2-3): DARVTQTPRHKVTEMGQEVTMRCQPILGHNTVFWYRQTMMQGLELLAYFRNRAPLDDSGMPKDRFSAEMPDATLATLKIQPSEPRDSAVYFCASGSDQGARTDTQYFGPGTRLTVL.

In its sample, this clonotype was seen many times. This chain connects TRBV3-1 to TRBJ1-2, with 9 bases identical to TRBD1. CDR3 length equals 16 residues. Trimming took 4 bases from V and 8 from J; bases not matched to a gene: 14. Per the germline V gene, CDR1 is LGHDT and CDR2 is YNNKEL (reference sequence). This chain's CDR3 is CASSPRLGQGVGGYTF. The CDR3 nucleotides are TGTGCCAGCAGCCCCCGGCTGGGACAGGGCGTCGGCGGCTACACCTTC.

In its sample, this clonotype was seen many times. The genes are TRBV5-6 and TRBJ2-1; 10 positions match TRBD1. The ends lost 4 bases at V and 14 bases at J; junction bases unmatched: 3. Germline lookup yields CDR1 SGHDT and CDR2 YYEEEE. The CDR3 is 11 amino acids. The CDR3 reads CASSQGTGEFF. Here the CDR3 DNA reads TGTGCCAGCAGCCAAGGGACAGGGGAGTTCTTC.

This clonotype was counted only a few times. V usage is TRBV6-5 and J usage is TRBJ2-7; 8 bases fit TRBD1. CDR1 and CDR2 from the germline V gene are MNHEY and SVGAGI. The CDR3 covers 15 residues. Germline trimming cut 4 bases from V and 2 bases from J; bases unmatched to any gene: 7. The CDR3 loop reads CASSSADREPYEQYF. DNA of the CDR3: TGTGCCAGCAGTTCCGCGGACAGGGAACCCTACGAGCAGTACTTC.

The genes are TRBV27 and TRBJ1-2; 9 nucleotides match TRBD1. The germline CDR1 and CDR2 sequences are MNHEY and SMNVEV (reference sequence). This CDR3 is 17 amino acids long. Trimming at V came to 3 bases and at J to 7 bases, leaving 15 bases not matched to a gene. CDR3 sequence (DNA): TGTGCCAGCAGTTTCCTCACCGTGGACAGGGGAGGGACTGGCTACACCTTC. The encoded protein is CASSFLTVDRGGTGYTF.